This TCR beta chain was documented in a study of cytomegalovirus exposure and HLA in healthy donors (dated by TCRdb to about 2017). Some background on the complete study: In an earlier analysis of some 610 of the donors, 250 to 350 Gb of sequence data and 95 million to 130 million unique TCR beta sequences from about 180 million T cells were reported. Roughly 300 gigabases of sequencing data and 70 million to 100 million unique TCR sequences made up an early release that covered over 550 HLA-typed donors. Of the roughly 400 genotyped donors, approximately 82% fell in the genetic ancestry cluster associated with self-reported Caucasian donors. The study aimed to test whether cataloging public T cell receptors could reveal signatures of past pathogen exposure. Using immunosequencing, the study profiled T cell repertoires from fewer than 850 subjects and related those repertoires to cytomegalovirus serostatus. Along with the roughly 670-subject first cohort, a separate validation cohort of over a hundred different subjects was used. To predict cytomegalovirus infection status, the study combined high-throughput TCR immunosequencing, statistical association of individual TCRs with disease status, and machine learning. In a later analysis, previously published TCR beta repertoires from 500 to 750 donors were re-analyzed and high-resolution HLA genotyping was added so that TCR occurrence patterns could be studied. The later analysis used no new phenotypic data to find candidate immune exposures, relying instead on TCR beta sequences and their occurrence across donors. To decide whether each TCR beta V gene segment behaved as functional or pseudogenic, an earlier analysis of 587 of the donors relied on high-throughput TCR beta sequencing. Alongside the repertoire data, information on donor age, sex, ethnicity and CMV serostatus was compiled. A later genetic analysis used genome-wide SNP genotypes for about 55% of the 666 donors, treating that subset as a discovery cohort. Every repertoire in the discovery cohort had been generated on one and the same sequencing platform. Class I and class II HLA loci were covered by the typing at four-digit resolution. Typing coverage differed by locus: A, B, C, DRB1 and DQB1 were typed in about 629-640 donors, DQA1 in about 500, DPA1 in some 610, and DPB1 in just under 490. Because of strong linkage in the cohort, roughly five DR-DQ haplotypes were treated as single units for association and clustering. Among 398 genotyped donors of the cohort, an average of roughly 230,000 unique TCR beta nucleotide sequences was sequenced per donor, of which about 18% were non-productive. Study-wide conclusions, independent of this receptor: Strong co-occurrence of HLA alleles, especially DR and DQ, made assigning TCR associations to individual alleles difficult. The authors suggested that the approach could potentially be generalized to other disease states and immunological phenotypes. A later genetic analysis reported fewer N-insertions in productive TCRs among donors in an Asian-associated ancestry cluster than the roughly 700-donor mean. In an earlier analysis of several hundred of the donors, most TCR beta V segments were observed in productive rearrangements about 87% or about 30% of the time, broadly matching IMGT annotations. A further reported finding was that TCR beta sequences accurately predicted the HLA-A and HLA-B alleles for most subjects in the first cohort. In a later analysis, several top co-occurrence clusters were reported to appear linked to parvovirus B19, influenza, CMV and Epstein-Barr virus. The classifier was reported to diagnose cytomegalovirus status with high specificity and sensitivity in both the original and validation cohorts. A total of 150 or so TCR beta chains were listed by the study as associated with cytomegalovirus. Only TCR beta chains were sequenced in this cohort, and the absence of alpha or paired-chain data limited detectable features. Three of the identified cytomegalovirus-associated TCR beta chains were confirmed in vitro to be specific for cytomegalovirus antigens. A later analysis found that most CMV-associated TCR beta chains appeared HLA-restricted, with HLA associations seemingly driven largely by CMV exposure. Immune exposure information for the cohort was limited to CMV serostatus. Sequencing depth was assumed to be roughly uniform across donors in the presence/absence analyses, though that assumption may not hold. At a false discovery rate of 0.05, a later analysis linked 16,000 or so TCR beta sequences to specific HLA alleles. Across donors, most TCR sequences were observed very rarely, whereas some public TCRs were present in many individuals. The earlier analysis of around 600 of the donors excluded roughly 17 rarely observed V segments, including chromosome 9 orphons, because counts were too low. HLA typing was unavailable for some donors at each locus, so association tests used only the typed subset. A cluster of highly shared sequence variants was judged likely to represent a technical artifact of the sequencing pipeline. In a later analysis, the rate of TCR association differed among HLA loci, with DRB1 alleles having the most associated TCRs and HLA-C alleles having the fewest. In a later analysis, HLA-associated TCR beta chains showed more clonal expansion and lower generation probabilities than non-associated chains that were equally common. An association between a missense DCLRE1C variant and V-gene and J-gene trimming of TCR beta chains was found in a later genetic analysis and replicated in an independent cohort. Correlated functional status among segregating V segments might be attributable to linkage disequilibrium, but an unknown experimental factor could not be ruled out.

The cohort comprised around 700 healthy bone marrow donors. All cohort members were sampled while nominally healthy, although unrecorded immune exposures were likely present. The donor tested CMV seronegative and was one of the 352 seronegative cohort members. Every donor gave a peripheral blood sample, and the peripheral blood mononuclear cells from that sample were used for TCR beta sequencing. The Qiagen DNeasy Blood Extraction Kit was used to extract genomic DNA from the blood cell samples. The library was built by means of the immunoSEQ multiplex PCR assay. The multiplex PCR relied on a mix of 60 forward primers for TCR Vbeta segments and 13 reverse primers for TCR Jbeta segments. The CDR3 region of rearranged TCR beta genes was amplified from genomic DNA by a multiplex PCR assay. The Illumina HiSeq System was used to sequence the amplified TCR beta libraries as 87-base-pair reads. The authors processed their data as follows. In a later analysis, tens of millions of unique TCR beta chains were counted across the 500 to 850 repertoires, and about 9.9 million of these chains were shared by at least two donors. A nearest-neighbor algorithm error-corrected the raw reads and collapsed the reads into unique sequences, merging closely related sequences to remove PCR and sequencing errors. V, D and J gene segments were assigned by aligning CDR3 sequences to IMGT reference sequences. For a sequence to be retained, a match of at least six nucleotides was required to both a V gene segment and a J gene segment. A rearrangement counted as productive if the CDR3 had no stop codons and remained in frame with V and J, and every other rearrangement counted as non-productive. CDR3 was defined by IMGT convention, running from the second conserved V-encoded cysteine to the conserved J-encoded phenylalanine. The earlier analysis of 500 to 750 of the donors excluded any sequence lacking an unambiguous match to a single V gene segment. In an earlier analysis of about 590 of the donors, a V segment was called functional when productive rearrangements were above 56.7%, and segregating when the standard deviation between donors exceeded 5%. A statistical classification framework was built for diagnosing cytomegalovirus status from the catalog of TCR beta chain sequences. A later analysis assigned V and J genes by comparing TCR nucleotide sequences with IMGT/GENE-DB human TR gene sequences. Using the TCRdist pipeline, a later analysis assigned CDR3 sequences along with most-parsimonious VDJ recombination scenarios. In a later analysis, each TCR beta chain was defined by its CDR3 amino acid sequence together with its V-gene family, and reads lacking a unique V-gene family were excluded. A later analysis removed roughly 590 highly shared, low-generation-probability nucleotide sequences to deal with suspected cross-contamination and a sequencing artifact. In a later analysis, a clonal expansion index was calculated for each public chain from normalized within-repertoire ranks of inferred template counts. A later analysis computed generation probabilities with a VDJ recombination model fitted to out-of-frame rearrangements, and checked the results against IGoR. In a later analysis, TCR-TCR, TCR-HLA and TCR-CMV co-occurrence was scored with hypergeometric tests, and a repertoire-size bias correction was applied to TCR pairs. False discovery rates were estimated in a later analysis by permuting HLA or CMV assignments 20 times. A later analysis grouped co-occurring TCRs with DBSCAN, adding TCRdist sequence similarity when clustering within HLA-allele-positive subsets. Co-occurrence clustering excluded repertoires with fewer than 30,000 or more than 120,000 public chains, plus five with anomalous nucleotide sharing. In TCRdb, the immuneACCESS table is reduced to in-frame sequences with V and J assigned. These tables do not hold every clone; where another copy was compared, an unresolved V gene accounts for under half, and the others remain unexplained. V, J and clone size derive from that table, while D and trimming were established from the DNA sequence. Across this sample there are some 120,000 clones, with around 81% seen only once. The ten largest account for 3.5% to 4.5% of the sample.

Remarks on this clone: Its target antigen remains unknown. No much larger clone exists at a distance of one base, and base qualities are not known.

Sequencing was done on a sample of PBMCs. This TCR was recovered from a woman aged 30 to 39 in good health and CMV-seronegative.

The sequenced DNA is TGTGCCAGCAGCCGCGGGACTCATAGCACAGATACGCAGTATTTT. Translated, this is CASSRGTHSTDTQYF. The chain couples TRBV5-4 to TRBJ2-3; the D gene is perhaps TRBD2, from 6 matching bases. The V end loses 4 bases and the J end loses 0 bases, and a stretch of 12 bases separates them. The germline V gene (reference sequence) supplies CDR1 SGHNT and CDR2 YYREEE. From the cysteine up to the phenylalanine, the CDR3 has a length of 15 residues. Only CDR3 DNA remains: 45 bases, in frame from the first base.